The rows below give T cell receptor beta chains drawn from one sample of a study of blood T cells in healthy people across ages. TCRdb recomputed calls from the 5' RACE reads with MiXCR, one row per CDR3 protein. The table includes approximately 900,000 distinct CDR3 sequences, roughly 50% detected once. Sequenced sample: blood. The receptor set was obtained from a man younger than 45 in good health. Each CDR3 is given with its conserved first and last residue. The order of the fields is D gene, clone size, V gene, J gene, CDR3 protein, CDR3 DNA. D genes are given only for firm matches. Size values are once, few and many counts, or a class for expanded clones, and some rows have none.

D: -; size: -; V: TRBV7-2; J: TRBJ1-5; CDR3: CASSLAGSRGPRHF; DNA: TGTGCCAGCAGCTTAGCGGGGTCGCGGGGGCCCCGGCATTTT
D: TRBD1; size: few; V: TRBV3-1; J: TRBJ1-1; CDR3: CASSKHTGAMNTEAFF; DNA: TGTGCCAGCAGCAAACACACAGGGGCGATGAACACTGAAGCTTTCTTT
D: TRBD1; size: -; V: TRBV6-6; J: TRBJ2-2; CDR3: CALRQGLNTGELFF; DNA: TGTGCCTTAAGACAGGGGCTCAACACCGGGGAGCTGTTTTTT
D: TRBD1; size: once; V: TRBV3-1; J: TRBJ1-5; CDR3: CASSQGDRGSNQPQHF; DNA: TGTGCCAGTAGCCAGGGCGACAGGGGAAGCAATCAGCCCCAGCATTTT
D: -; size: -; V: TRBV29-1; J: TRBJ2-7; CDR3: CSVGLQLFAEQYF; DNA: TGCAGCGTTGGACTCCAACTTTTTGCGGAGCAGTACTTC
D: -; size: -; V: TRBV6-5; J: TRBJ1-3; CDR3: CASSYDPISGNTIYF; DNA: TGTGCCAGCAGTTACGATCCGATCTCTGGAAACACCATATATTTT
D: -; size: -; V: TRBV5-5; J: TRBJ2-2; CDR3: CASRVTGTNTGELFF; DNA: TGTGCCAGCAGGGTAACCGGGACGAACACCGGGGAGCTGTTTTTT
D: TRBD2; size: -; V: TRBV7-9; J: TRBJ2-1; CDR3: CASSPPLRLAVYNEQFF; DNA: TGTGCCAGCAGTCCACCCCTCAGACTAGCGGTCTACAATGAGCAGTTCTTC
D: -; size: -; V: TRBV4-2; J: TRBJ2-1; CDR3: CASSLAAEQFF; DNA: TGTGCCAGCAGCCTGGCCGCGGAGCAGTTCTTC
D: -; size: few; V: TRBV20-1; J: TRBJ1-4; CDR3: CSAKAPQGDEKLFF; DNA: TGCAGTGCCAAGGCCCCCCAGGGAGATGAAAAACTGTTTTTT
D: -; size: -; V: TRBV25-1; J: TRBJ2-7; CDR3: CASSPPGVRSSYEQYF; DNA: TGTGCCAGCAGTCCCCCCGGGGTCCGCAGCTCCTACGAGCAGTACTTC
D: -; size: few; V: TRBV6-1; J: TRBJ2-1; CDR3: CASSAARNEQFF; DNA: TGTGCCAGCAGTGCTGCTAGGAATGAGCAGTTCTTC
D: -; size: few; V: TRBV29-1; J: TRBJ2-7; CDR3: CSVGGTEGHEQYF; DNA: TGCAGCGTTGGCGGGACAGAGGGGCACGAGCAGTACTTC
D: -; size: once; V: TRBV20-1; J: TRBJ2-7; CDR3: CSAKDGYEQYF; DNA: TGCAGTGCTAAGGACGGTTACGAGCAGTACTTC
D: TRBD1; size: -; V: TRBV6-1; J: TRBJ1-6; CDR3: CASRMDRDSNSPLHF; DNA: TGTGCCAGCAGGATGGACAGGGACTCTAATTCACCCCTCCACTTT
D: -; size: -; V: TRBV7-2; J: TRBJ1-1; CDR3: CASSLNREDTEAFF; DNA: TGTGCCAGCAGCTTAAATCGGGAGGACACTGAAGCTTTCTTT
D: TRBD2; size: few; V: TRBV20-1; J: TRBJ2-1; CDR3: CSARDPGLGNNEQFF; DNA: TGCAGTGCTAGAGATCCCGGACTAGGAAACAATGAGCAGTTCTTC
D: TRBD2; size: few; V: TRBV29-1; J: TRBJ2-7; CDR3: CSVPWGGGAEQYF; DNA: TGCAGCGTCCCTTGGGGCGGGGGGGCTGAGCAGTACTTC
D: TRBD1; size: -; V: TRBV5-6; J: TRBJ2-6; CDR3: CASSEDRIYSGATVLTF; DNA: TGTGCCAGCAGCGAGGACAGGATTTATTCTGGGGCCACCGTCCTGACTTTC
D: -; size: few; V: TRBV28; J: TRBJ2-4; CDR3: CASSPRELSGDIQYF; DNA: TGTGCCAGCAGTCCCCGGGAGTTGTCGGGGGACATTCAGTACTTC
D: -; size: -; V: TRBV3-1; J: TRBJ2-7; CDR3: CASSQMGSYEQYF; DNA: TGTGCCAGCAGCCAAATGGGCTCCTACGAGCAGTACTTC
D: -; size: once; V: TRBV5-1; J: TRBJ2-7; CDR3: CASKTAGYSYEQYF; DNA: TGCGCCAGCAAAACTGCAGGATACTCCTACGAGCAGTACTTC
D: TRBD1; size: -; V: TRBV5-1; J: TRBJ1-2; CDR3: CASHRGANYGYTF; DNA: TGCGCCAGCCACAGGGGAGCTAACTATGGCTACACCTTC
D: -; size: -; V: TRBV5-1; J: TRBJ2-3; CDR3: CASSLGGLATDTQYF; DNA: TGCGCCAGCAGCCTGGGGGGGCTCGCGACAGATACGCAGTATTTT
D: -; size: -; V: TRBV2; J: TRBJ1-1; CDR3: CASRGPYTEAFF; DNA: TGTGCCAGCAGAGGACCCTACACTGAAGCTTTCTTT
D: TRBD2; size: once; V: TRBV7-2; J: TRBJ2-5; CDR3: CASRPPGLAGEETQYF; DNA: TGTGCCAGCAGGCCACCGGGACTAGCGGGGGAAGAGACCCAGTACTTC
D: -; size: few; V: TRBV7-7; J: TRBJ2-3; CDR3: CASSLEYGSTDTQYF; DNA: TGTGCTAGCAGCTTAGAGTATGGAAGCACAGATACGCAGTATTTT
D: -; size: -; V: TRBV7-2; J: TRBJ2-5; CDR3: CASSLATGPETQYF; DNA: TGTGCCAGCAGCTTAGCGACGGGGCCTGAGACCCAGTACTTC
D: -; size: -; V: TRBV4-1; J: TRBJ1-5; CDR3: CASSQSVNGPDQPQHF; DNA: TGCGCCAGCAGCCAGTCAGTTAATGGGCCAGATCAGCCCCAGCATTTT
D: -; size: few; V: TRBV28; J: TRBJ1-2; CDR3: CASTVGPGYGYTF; DNA: TGTGCCAGCACCGTGGGACCGGGTTATGGCTACACCTTC
D: -; size: -; V: TRBV6-2/TRBV6-3; J: TRBJ1-1; CDR3: CASQMGNTEAFF; DNA: TGTGCCAGCCAAATGGGGAACACTGAAGCTTTCTTT
D: TRBD2; size: few; V: TRBV20-1; J: TRBJ2-1; CDR3: CSARRLAGYNEQFF; DNA: TGCAGTGCTAGAAGACTAGCGGGTTACAATGAGCAGTTCTTC
D: TRBD2; size: -; V: TRBV7-7; J: TRBJ2-1; CDR3: CASSSGTSLPSEQFF; DNA: TGTGCTAGCAGCTCAGGGACTAGCCTCCCCTCAGAGCAGTTCTTC
D: -; size: -; V: TRBV4-3; J: TRBJ2-5; CDR3: CASSQDRTEGQYF; DNA: TGCGCCAGCAGCCAAGATCGCACCGAGGGGCAGTACTTC
D: -; size: few; V: TRBV6-2/TRBV6-3; J: TRBJ1-2; CDR3: CASSYGAGQFYGYTF; DNA: TGTGCCAGCAGTTACGGTGCGGGGCAGTTCTATGGCTACACCTTC
D: TRBD1; size: -; V: TRBV5-1; J: TRBJ1-2; CDR3: CASSLAGTGGEGYTF; DNA: TGCGCCAGCAGCTTGGCCGGGACAGGGGGCGAGGGCTACACCTTC
D: TRBD1; size: few; V: TRBV5-1; J: TRBJ2-7; CDR3: CASSQHGTGDSEQYF; DNA: TGCGCCAGCAGCCAGCACGGGACAGGGGATTCCGAGCAGTACTTC
D: TRBD1; size: few; V: TRBV3-1; J: TRBJ1-2; CDR3: CASSHEDRDYGYTF; DNA: TGTGCCAGCAGCCACGAGGACAGGGACTATGGCTACACCTTC
D: TRBD2; size: -; V: TRBV11-2; J: TRBJ2-3; CDR3: CASSLQQTSGLMRTQYF; DNA: TGTGCCAGCAGCTTACAGCAGACTAGCGGGTTAATGAGGACGCAGTATTTT
D: -; size: few; V: TRBV7-2; J: TRBJ2-3; CDR3: CASSPGGLPADTQYF; DNA: TGTGCCAGCAGCCCAGGGGGACTACCGGCAGATACGCAGTATTTT
D: TRBD2; size: -; V: TRBV9; J: TRBJ2-1; CDR3: CASSVEPGGGRVQFF; DNA: TGTGCCAGCAGCGTAGAGCCGGGAGGGGGACGCGTACAGTTCTTC
D: TRBD2; size: few; V: TRBV4-2; J: TRBJ2-3; CDR3: CASSQDVSSGSRTDTQYF; DNA: TGTGCCAGCAGCCAAGATGTTTCTAGCGGCTCTCGCACAGATACGCAGTATTTT
D: -; size: -; V: TRBV21-1; J: TRBJ2-5; CDR3: CASSSGQQRYQETQYF; DNA: TGTGCCAGCAGCTCCGGACAGCAACGGTACCAAGAGACCCAGTACTTC
D: -; size: -; V: TRBV12-3/TRBV12-4; J: TRBJ1-2; CDR3: CASSRDSDYGYTF; DNA: TGTGCCAGCAGCCGCGACTCAGATTATGGCTACACCTTC
D: -; size: few; V: TRBV5-1; J: TRBJ1-6; CDR3: CASSLSMSSYNSPLHF; DNA: TGCGCCAGCAGCTTGTCGATGAGCTCCTATAATTCACCCCTCCACTTT
D: TRBD1; size: many; V: TRBV6-6; J: TRBJ1-2; CDR3: CASSRDRDNYGYTF; DNA: TGTGCCAGCAGCCGGGACAGGGACAACTATGGCTACACCTTC
D: -; size: -; V: TRBV7-6; J: TRBJ1-4; CDR3: CASSSQMGTNEKLFF; DNA: TGTGCCAGCAGCTCCCAGATGGGAACTAATGAAAAACTGTTTTTT
D: -; size: -; V: TRBV7-9; J: TRBJ2-5; CDR3: CASSLPGHYGQYF; DNA: TGTGCCAGCAGCTTACCGGGACACTACGGGCAGTACTTC
D: TRBD1; size: -; V: TRBV10-3; J: TRBJ1-5; CDR3: CAIRDPGTGGQPQHF; DNA: TGTGCCATCAGAGACCCCGGGACAGGGGGACAGCCCCAGCATTTT
D: -; size: -; V: TRBV28; J: TRBJ2-3; CDR3: CASSFAGGADTQYF; DNA: TGTGCCAGCAGTTTTGCCGGGGGAGCAGATACGCAGTATTTT